The T cell receptor beta chain described here comes from a study of OX40 agonist ivuxolimab in advanced cancers. The study's findings and limits: Blood T cells, both CD4+ and CD8+, expanded clonally by week 6 at 0.1 to 3.0 mg/kg. Some patients without response likewise showed low normalized clonal expansion.

Regarding this clone: Its target is not known.

Germline V gives CDR1 SGHRS, CDR2 YFSETQ. V lost 4 bases and J lost 4, with 16 bases in between. CDR3 size: 15 residues. Generated by immunoSEQ multiplex PCR, the TCRdb table keeps only in-frame clones and is missing some. The sample carries 65,000 to 100,000 clones, more than 85% recorded once. The source is an adult with an advanced solid tumor such as melanoma, head and neck, liver or kidney cancer. This sample comprised CD4+ or CD8+ T cells sorted from blood, obtained in a trial of the OX40 agonist ivuxolimab. The chain carries TRBV5-1 and TRBJ2-3; D is uncertain. This CDR3 reads CASSPPATGSDTQYF. Here the CDR3 DNA reads TGCGCCAGCAGCCCGCCAGCGACCGGGTCAGATACGCAGTATTTT.